These T cell receptor beta chains were read from a single sample in a study of identical twins. TCRdb ran MiXCR on the 5' RACE reads and lists one entry per CDR3 protein. The data show hundreds of thousands of distinct CDR3 sequences, around 6.1% seen once. Sequencing was performed on naive T cells sorted from blood. These receptors originate from a young man in good health. Each CDR3 is given with its conserved first and last residue. Fields, in order: D gene, clone size, V gene, J gene, CDR3 DNA, CDR3 protein. D genes are given only for firm matches. The size of a clone is reported for some rows only, either as once, few or many, or as a class for expanded clones.

TRBD1	.	TRBV4-2	TRBJ1-1	TGTGCCAGCAGTCTAGATCAGGGGGCTGTCGAAGCTTTCTTT	CASSLDQGAVEAFF
.	few	TRBV2	TRBJ2-1	TGTGCCAGCAGTCAAACCGTAGCTATGGATGAGCAGTTCTTC	CASSQTVAMDEQFF
.	many	TRBV11-2	TRBJ2-1	TGTGCCAGCAGCTCCTCAGGGGGGCACTACAATGAGCAGTTCTTC	CASSSSGGHYNEQFF
TRBD1	many	TRBV12-3/TRBV12-4	TRBJ2-5	TGTGCCAGCAGTTCAGGGGAACCGGGACAGGGTCAGTACTTC	CASSSGEPGQGQYF
.	many	TRBV5-6	TRBJ2-3	TGTGCCAGCAGCTTTGTTCCACAGCGATCTAGCACAGATACGCAGTATTTT	CASSFVPQRSSTDTQYF
.	few	TRBV30	TRBJ1-6	TGTGCCTGGAGCAACGGAGGAAATTCACCCCTCCACTTT	CAWSNGGNSPLHF
.	many	TRBV25-1	TRBJ1-4	TGTGCCAGCAGGGAGACAGAAAGTAATGAAAAACTGTTTTTT	CASRETESNEKLFF
.	many	TRBV29-1	TRBJ2-1	TGCAGCTCCAAGAGCTCCTACAATGAGCAGTTCTTC	CSSKSSYNEQFF
TRBD2	many	TRBV5-5	TRBJ2-3	TGTGCCAGCAGCGGGGGACTAGCGGGACCCACAGATACGCAGTATTTT	CASSGGLAGPTDTQYF
.	.	TRBV20-1	TRBJ2-1	TGCAGTGCTACCCGGGACTCCGAGGGGAACAATGAGCAGTTCTTC	CSATRDSEGNNEQFF
TRBD2	few	TRBV3-1	TRBJ2-3	TGTGCCAGCAGCCAGGGACTAGCGGGAGTCACTTATACGCAGTATTTT	CASSQGLAGVTYTQYF
.	many	TRBV29-1	TRBJ2-2	TGCAGCGTTCTTGGCGGGGAGCTGTTTTTT	CSVLGGELFF
.	few	TRBV20-1	TRBJ2-2	TGCAGTGCTAGAGGACTAGTGGGAGTAGGCGGGGAGCTGTTTTTT	CSARGLVGVGGELFF
.	many	TRBV5-1	TRBJ1-6	TGCGCCAGCAGCTTGGAAACAGATTCACCCCTCCACTTT	CASSLETDSPLHF
.	many	TRBV29-1	TRBJ2-6	TGCAGCGTTGTGGGGCAGATCTCTGGGGCCAACGTCCTGACTTTC	CSVVGQISGANVLTF
.	many	TRBV5-1	TRBJ2-3	TGCGCCAGCAGCTTGAGCCCCCCGGTCGCAGATACGCAGTATTTT	CASSLSPPVADTQYF
TRBD1	few	TRBV2	TRBJ1-2	TGTGCCAGCAAGCCGACAGGGGAGAGCTATGGCTACACCTTC	CASKPTGESYGYTF
.	few	TRBV7-2	TRBJ2-1	TGTGCCAGCAGCTTAGACGGGGGACTCTCCTACAATGAGCAGTTCTTC	CASSLDGGLSYNEQFF
.	.	TRBV7-7	TRBJ2-2	TGTGCCAGCAGCTTAGGGGTACAGGGAGGAACCGGGGAGCTGTTTTTT	CASSLGVQGGTGELFF
.	many	TRBV12-3/TRBV12-4	TRBJ1-5	TGTGCCAGCAGTTTGGGACCGGGGGGCAATCAGCCCCAGCATTTT	CASSLGPGGNQPQHF
.	many	TRBV12-5	TRBJ2-3	TGTGCTAGTGGTTTGGTGACAGGAGCCACAGATACGCAGTATTTT	CASGLVTGATDTQYF
TRBD2	few	TRBV12-3/TRBV12-4	TRBJ2-2	TGTGCCAGCAGTGGAACTAGCGGGAGAGCTGGCGGGGAGCTGTTTTTT	CASSGTSGRAGGELFF
.	few	TRBV12-3/TRBV12-4	TRBJ2-7	TGTGCCAGCAGTTTAGTTGTGGGACCGTCGCATTACGAGCAGTACTTC	CASSLVVGPSHYEQYF
TRBD1	.	TRBV5-1	TRBJ2-3	TGCGCCAGCAGCTTCCGGGACAGTCCCACAGATACGCAGTATTTT	CASSFRDSPTDTQYF
.	.	TRBV10-3	TRBJ2-1	TGTGCCACCCTAGCCTACAATGAGCAGTTCTTC	CATLAYNEQFF
TRBD1	many	TRBV12-3/TRBV12-4	TRBJ2-3	TGTGCCAGCAGTTATCGGGGACAGGGGTCAGATACGCAGTATTTT	CASSYRGQGSDTQYF
TRBD2	.	TRBV4-1	TRBJ2-1	TGCGCCAGCAGCCAAGAATGGCGGGAGAATGAGCAGTTCTTC	CASSQEWRENEQFF
.	many	TRBV5-1	TRBJ2-1	TGCGCCAGCGCCCACGCAGGGCGTGGCACACACAATGAGCAGTTCTTC	CASAHAGRGTHNEQFF
TRBD2	few	TRBV15	TRBJ2-1	TGTGCCACCAGCAGAGATCTGGGGACTAGCGGGGTGGGGCAGGGGCAGTTCTTC	CATSRDLGTSGVGQGQFF
.	many	TRBV12-3/TRBV12-4	TRBJ2-3	TGTGCCAGCAGTCCCGTGGGGGTTGGTACTGCAGATACGCAGTATTTT	CASSPVGVGTADTQYF
.	many	TRBV10-3	TRBJ1-6	TGTGCCATCAGTGAGTCGATCTCTCCTTCACCCCTCCACTTT	CAISESISPSPLHF
.	many	TRBV10-3	TRBJ2-2	TGTGCCATCGGCAGGGGCACCGGGGAGCTGTTTTTT	CAIGRGTGELFF
TRBD1	many	TRBV7-2	TRBJ2-7	TGTGCCAGCAGCCGGGACAGGACTTCCTACGAGCAGTACTTC	CASSRDRTSYEQYF
.	many	TRBV6-1	TRBJ1-1	TGTGCCAGCAGCCCCGGACCGGACACTGAAGCTTTCTTT	CASSPGPDTEAFF
.	many	TRBV12-3/TRBV12-4	TRBJ2-2	TGTGCCAGCAGTTTTTTGCGCGTGGGGGAGCTGTTTTTT	CASSFLRVGELFF
TRBD1	few	TRBV5-1	TRBJ1-5	TGCGCCAGCAGCCCAGGGACAGGAGATCAGCCCCAGCATTTT	CASSPGTGDQPQHF
TRBD1	.	TRBV30	TRBJ1-1	TGTGCCTGGAGTAGACAGGGCCAAACAGCTTTCTTT	CAWSRQGQTAFF
.	.	TRBV29-1	TRBJ2-2	TGCAGCGTTGTCGGTGGGATCGGGTTCACCGGGGAGCTGTTTTTT	CSVVGGIGFTGELFF
.	.	TRBV12-3/TRBV12-4	TRBJ2-1	TGTGCCAGCAGTTTGGCACTAGCTGCGGGGTACAATGAGCAGTTCTTC	CASSLALAAGYNEQFF
.	many	TRBV12-3/TRBV12-4	TRBJ1-5	TGTGCCAGCAGTTTGTTAGGGCAAGGGGATCAGCCCCAGCATTTT	CASSLLGQGDQPQHF
.	.	TRBV20-1	TRBJ2-6	TGCAGTGCTAGAGATCCCAACAACGTCCTGACTTTC	CSARDPNNVLTF
TRBD1	many	TRBV6-1	TRBJ2-5	TGTGCCAGCAGCCGGGACAGCCAAGAGACCCAGTACTTC	CASSRDSQETQYF
TRBD1	few	TRBV20-1	TRBJ2-1	TGCAGTGCTAGAAGGACAGGCTTCTCCTACAATGAGCAGTTCTTC	CSARRTGFSYNEQFF
TRBD1	many	TRBV27	TRBJ1-1	TGTGCCAGCAGTACCCCCAGGGGGCAATCTGAAGCTTTCTTT	CASSTPRGQSEAFF
.	.	TRBV28	TRBJ2-5	TGTGCCAGCAGTCCCCTCAGCGAGACCCAGTACTTC	CASSPLSETQYF
.	.	TRBV2	TRBJ2-1	TGTGCCAGGACCCGGGACAATGAGCAGTTCTTC	CARTRDNEQFF
.	.	TRBV20-1	TRBJ2-4	TGCAGTGCAACCCCCGGGCTAGCCTTCAAAAACATTCAGTACTTC	CSATPGLAFKNIQYF
.	many	TRBV11-2	TRBJ2-3	TGTGCCAGCAGCTTAGACCTGACAGTTGCAGATACGCAGTATTTT	CASSLDLTVADTQYF
.	few	TRBV7-9	TRBJ1-4	TGTGCCAGCAGCCTAGGGGACAATTATGAAAAACTGTTTTTT	CASSLGDNYEKLFF
.	many	TRBV12-3/TRBV12-4	TRBJ2-7	TGTGCCAGCAGGCCCAGGGGATCGTCATACGAGCAGTACTTC	CASRPRGSSYEQYF
.	many	TRBV7-2	TRBJ1-3	TGTGCCAGCAGCCCACTGGCGACCAACTCTGGAAACACCATATATTTT	CASSPLATNSGNTIYF
.	many	TRBV6-4	TRBJ1-1	TGTGCCAGCAGTGACTGGGGGGGAAGGAACACTGAAGCTTTCTTT	CASSDWGGRNTEAFF
TRBD2	.	TRBV29-1	TRBJ2-4	TGCAGCGTGGGGGGGGAGTCCAAAAACATTCAGTACTTC	CSVGGESKNIQYF
.	.	TRBV2	TRBJ2-2	TGTGCCAGCACGCAAGTCGTCACCGGGGAGCTGTTTTTT	CASTQVVTGELFF
.	.	TRBV12-3/TRBV12-4	TRBJ1-5	TGTGCCAGCAGTTTCTTAGCCAGGGATGGCCAGCCCCAGCATTTT	CASSFLARDGQPQHF
.	many	TRBV5-5	TRBJ2-1	TGTGCCAGCAGCCCAGGGCAGGTGTCCTACAATGAGCAGTTCTTC	CASSPGQVSYNEQFF
.	many	TRBV6-5	TRBJ2-2	TGTGCCAGCAGTTACTCGTCCCCCGGGGAGCTGTTTTTT	CASSYSSPGELFF
.	few	TRBV7-2	TRBJ2-1	TGTGCCAGCAGCTTAGCGCAGCCCCGCTCCTACAATGAGCAGTTCTTC	CASSLAQPRSYNEQFF
.	few	TRBV3-1	TRBJ2-4	TGTGCCAGCAGCCCCCTTCAGGGGACCGTAGCCAAAAACATTCAGTACTTC	CASSPLQGTVAKNIQYF
.	few	TRBV5-1	TRBJ2-1	TGCGCCAGCAGCCCTGTCATACCAGGGGACAATGAGCAGTTCTTC	CASSPVIPGDNEQFF